This entry lists 5 T cell receptor beta chains sequenced from one sample in a study of blood T cells in healthy people across ages. A sample-barcoded 5' primer and a J-beta primer mix were used in a second PCR of roughly 7 to 11 cycles. TCRdb re-analysed the 5' RACE reads in MiXCR, keeping a single row per CDR3 protein. The table includes 1,100,000 or so distinct CDR3 sequences, less than 50% detected once. Sequenced material: blood. The receptors derive from an older woman in good health.

This clonotype turned up a few times. At one end the junction does not follow the germline gene, possibly because of a read error. The V gene is TRBV20-1, the J gene TRBJ1-4; a possible D gene is TRBD1 (5 bases). The CDR3 loop spans 11 amino acids. Germline assignment: CDR1 DFQATT and CDR2 SNEGSKA (reference sequence). The CDR3 protein is CGAGDGEKLFF. The CDR3 DNA is TGCGGTGCGGGGGATGGAGAAAAACTGTTTTTT.

This clonotype turned up a few times. The rearrangement links TRBV19 to TRBJ2-3; 8 bases fit TRBD2. Germline CDR1 reads LNHDA; CDR2 reads SQIVND (reference sequence). V shed 3 bases and J 4 bases; nucleotides not matched to a gene: 6. CDR3 length: 15 residues. CDR3 protein: CASSIGAGVPDTQYF. The CDR3 DNA reads TGTGCCAGTAGTATCGGAGCGGGAGTGCCAGATACGCAGTATTTT.

The chain recombines TRBV27 with TRBJ2-1, with 8 bases lining up with TRBD2. The CDR3 extends over 14 amino acids. J gave up 8 bases and V 10 bases, and 13 bases lay outside the gene matches. CDR1 MNHEY and CDR2 SMNVEV come from the germline V gene (reference sequence). CDR3 nucleotides: TGTGCCACCTGGACTAGCCGGGGGCCCGATGAGCAGTTCTTC. Its protein product is CATWTSRGPDEQFF.

This clonotype has ten or more counts. V is TRBV5-6 and J is TRBJ2-3, with 7 bases identical to TRBD2. This CDR3 is built from 15 residues. CDR1 and CDR2 from the germline V gene are SGHDT and YYEEEE. Trimming at V came to 2 bases and at J to 3 bases, leaving 6 bases not matched to a gene. CDR3 loop: CASSLWVGGTDTQYF. The CDR3 region has the DNA TGTGCCAGCAGCTTATGGGTCGGGGGGACAGATACGCAGTATTTT.

This rearrangement joins TRBV20-1 to TRBJ2-7; 11 bases align to TRBD2. Unmatched junction bases numbered 10, after V lost 6 bases and J lost 6 bases. The germline gives CDR1 DFQATT, CDR2 SNEGSKA (reference sequence). CDR3 size: 14 residues. CDR3 DNA sequence: TGCAGTGCAATGGAACTAGCGGGAGCAGGCGAGCAGTACTTC. Residues: CSAMELAGAGEQYF.